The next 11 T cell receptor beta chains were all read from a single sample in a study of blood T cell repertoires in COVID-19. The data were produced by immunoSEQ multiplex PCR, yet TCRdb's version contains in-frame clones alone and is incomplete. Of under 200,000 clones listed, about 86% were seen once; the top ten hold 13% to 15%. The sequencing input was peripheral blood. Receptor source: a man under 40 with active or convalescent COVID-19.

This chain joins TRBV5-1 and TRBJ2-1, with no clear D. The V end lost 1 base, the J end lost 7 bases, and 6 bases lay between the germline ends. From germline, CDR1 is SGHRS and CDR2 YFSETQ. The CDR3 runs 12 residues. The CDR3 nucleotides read TGCGCCAGCAGCTTGCTTTATAATGAGCAGTTCTTC. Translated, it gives CASSLLYNEQFF.

The CDR3 nucleotides are TGTGCCAGTAAAACAGGCGAATCTGGAAACACCATATATTTT. Residues: CASKTGESGNTIYF. The V call is TRBV6-5, the J call TRBJ1-3; D may be TRBD1 (5 bases). This CDR3 spans 14 amino acids. V dropped 9 bases and J dropped 1 base, with 13 bases sitting between them. Germline assignment: CDR1 MNHEY and CDR2 SVGAGI.

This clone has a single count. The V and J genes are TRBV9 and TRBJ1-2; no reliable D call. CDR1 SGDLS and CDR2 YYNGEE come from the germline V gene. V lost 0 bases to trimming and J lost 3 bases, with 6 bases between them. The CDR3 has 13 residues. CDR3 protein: CASSVGQDYGYTF. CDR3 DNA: TGTGCCAGCAGCGTAGGACAAGACTATGGCTACACCTTC.

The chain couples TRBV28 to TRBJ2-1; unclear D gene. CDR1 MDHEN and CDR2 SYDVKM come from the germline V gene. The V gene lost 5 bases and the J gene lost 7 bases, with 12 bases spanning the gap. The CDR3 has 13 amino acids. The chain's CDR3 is CASSPHAKNEQFF. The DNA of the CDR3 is TGTGCCAGCAGTCCCCATGCGAAAAATGAGCAGTTCTTC.

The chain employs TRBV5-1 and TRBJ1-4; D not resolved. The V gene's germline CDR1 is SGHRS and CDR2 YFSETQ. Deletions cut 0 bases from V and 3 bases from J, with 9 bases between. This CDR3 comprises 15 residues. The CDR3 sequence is CASSLDPRANEKLFF. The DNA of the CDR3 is TGCGCCAGCAGCTTGGATCCTCGGGCTAATGAAAAACTGTTTTTT.

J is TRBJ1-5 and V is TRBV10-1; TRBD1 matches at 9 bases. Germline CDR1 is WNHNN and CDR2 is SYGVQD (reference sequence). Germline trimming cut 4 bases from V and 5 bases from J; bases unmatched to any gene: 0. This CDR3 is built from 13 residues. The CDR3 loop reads CASSGQGDQPQHF. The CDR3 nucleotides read TGCGCCAGCAGTGGACAGGGGGATCAGCCCCAGCATTTT.

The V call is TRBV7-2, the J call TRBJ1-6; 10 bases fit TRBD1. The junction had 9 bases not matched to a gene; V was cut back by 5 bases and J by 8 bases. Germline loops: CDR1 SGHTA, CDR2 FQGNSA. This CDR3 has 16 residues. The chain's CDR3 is CASSLRGGTGDSPLHF. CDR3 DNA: TGTGCCAGCAGCCTCAGGGGCGGGACAGGGGATTCACCCCTCCACTTT.

Here the CDR3 reads CASRIGGGTEAFF. The CDR3 nucleotides read TGTGCCAGTAGGATCGGGGGGGGAACTGAAGCTTTCTTT. The chain carries TRBV19 and TRBJ1-1, with D perhaps matching TRBD1 (5 bases). V lost 6 bases and J 5 bases, leaving 13 bases between the germline ends. CDR1 and CDR2 from the germline V gene are LNHDA and SQIVND (reference sequence). The CDR3 extends over 13 amino acids.

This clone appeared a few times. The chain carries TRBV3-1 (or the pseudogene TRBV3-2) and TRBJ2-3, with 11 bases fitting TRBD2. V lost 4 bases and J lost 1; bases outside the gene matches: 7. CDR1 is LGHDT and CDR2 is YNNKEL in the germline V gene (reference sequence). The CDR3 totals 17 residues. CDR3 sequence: CASSPPLTSGGTDTQYF. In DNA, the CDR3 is TGTGCCAGCAGCCCTCCCTTGACTAGCGGGGGCACAGATACGCAGTATTTT.

The CDR3 spells CASSPGGGVYNEQFF. The DNA of the CDR3 is TGTGCCAGCAGTCCCGGCGGGGGGGTCTACAATGAGCAGTTCTTC. The J gene is TRBJ2-1, the V gene TRBV27; 9 positions agree with TRBD2. The CDR3 is 15 residues long. Looked up from germline, CDR1 is MNHEY and CDR2 is SMNVEV (reference sequence). With V trimmed by 5 bases and J by 3 bases, 5 bases remained unmatched.

The CDR3 loop is CASSLAGLRGYTF. DNA of the CDR3: TGTGCCAGCAGCTTAGCCGGTCTCCGGGGCTACACCTTC. The chain has TRBV7-2 and TRBJ1-2; D uncertain. With 0 bases removed from V and 8 bases from J, the gap between germline ends came to 10 bases. There are 13 residues in the CDR3. Per the germline V gene, CDR1 is SGHTA and CDR2 is FQGNSA. The variable domain in full, completed from reference TRBV7-2 and TRBJ1-2, reads GAGVSQSPSNKVTEKGKDVELRCDPISGHTALYWYRQSLGQGLEFLIYFQGNSAPDKSGLPSDRFSAERTGGSVSTLTIQRTQQEDSAVYLCASSLAGLRGYTFGSGTRLTVV.